This T cell receptor beta chain was captured by sequencing in a study of cytomegalovirus exposure and HLA in healthy donors. Broader study findings: Several of the most significant clusters appeared linked to common viral pathogens, based on a later analysis. Sequences of the TCR beta chain were said to predict the HLA-A and HLA-B alleles of most subjects accurately.

The germline CDR1 and CDR2 sequences are MDHEN and SYDVKM. The germline V and J ends were trimmed by 3 bases and 0 bases, with 8 bases remaining between them. This CDR3 region has 14 residues. As concerns this clone: Antigen specificity is unknown.

Vbeta (60) and Jbeta (13) primers were used in the PCR. TCRdb keeps only in-frame clones here, not all; method: immunoSEQ multiplex PCR. The sample yields about 190,000 clones, roughly 90% seen once. Sequenced: PBMCs. The clonotype was recovered from a woman in her 30s in good health and CMV-seronegative. The chain uses TRBV28 and TRBJ2-5; D not resolved. The CDR3 spells CASSLEKYQETQYF. The CDR3 DNA is TGTGCCAGCAGTTTGGAGAAGTACCAAGAGACCCAGTACTTC.